This paragraph covers one T cell receptor (beta chain) sequence. These data are taken from a study of human T cells and chemical hapten exposure. TCRdb redid the calling of the RACE reads with MiXCR, one entry per CDR3 protein. Here the sample spans tens of thousands of distinct CDR3 sequences, roughly 10% being singletons. Time point denoted: pre-sensitization, week 0. Treatment specified: therapeutic diphenylcyclopropenone sensitization with weekly scalp DPC. Looked up from germline, CDR1 is DFQATT and CDR2 is SNEGSKA (reference sequence). V lost 6 bases and J lost 1; bases outside the gene matches: 3. This CDR3 is 13 amino acids long.

J is TRBJ2-5 and V is TRBV20-1, with TRBD2 identical over 9 bases. The sequence derives from a man in his forties with alopecia areata. Some clones in this sample may be carry-over from other donors' samples. Specimen: whole blood, collected in connection with sensitization to the hapten diphenylcyclopropenone (DPC). For the CDR3, the DNA is TGCAGTGCCAGGGGACTAGCCCAAGAGACCCAGTACTTC. Its translation is CSARGLAQETQYF.